This T cell receptor (beta chain) was captured by sequencing in a study of human T cells and chemical hapten exposure. With 7 bases removed from V and 10 bases from J, the gap between germline ends came to 17 bases. The CDR3 is 12 amino acids. Per germline, CDR1 DFQATT and CDR2 SNEGSKA (reference sequence). Time point noted: patch test 3, about 24 weeks after DPC sensitization. Treatment here: therapeutic diphenylcyclopropenone sensitization with weekly scalp DPC. TCRdb processed the RACE reads anew with MiXCR; each CDR3 protein has one entry. The sample holds roughly 50,000 distinct CDR3 sequences, 9.9% seen once.

The sample was whole blood, taken in connection with sensitization to the hapten diphenylcyclopropenone (DPC). V is TRBV20-1 and J is TRBJ1-5; no reliable D call. The source of this sequence is a woman between 40 and 50 years old with alopecia areata. Some clones in this sample may be carry-over from other donors' samples. CDR3 sequence: CSGAGSSDPQHF. The CDR3 coding sequence is TGCAGTGGAGCGGGCTCAAGTGACCCCCAGCATTTT.